The 8 T cell receptor beta chains below all came from one sample that was sequenced in a study of cytomegalovirus exposure and HLA in healthy donors. It was with 60 Vbeta and 13 Jbeta primers that the PCR ran. Data came from immunoSEQ multiplex PCR; TCRdb stores just in-frame clones and leaves some out. Its clone listing holds roughly 30,000 clones. The sample comprised PBMCs. The receptor source for this set is a female donor in good health and CMV-seronegative.

This chain links TRBV6-5 with TRBJ1-1; 7 bases align to TRBD1. CDR1 and CDR2 from the germline V gene are MNHEY and SVGAGI. Trimming removed 7 bases from V and 4 bases from J; junction bases left unmatched: 12. CDR3 length equals 15 residues. CDR3 nucleotide sequence: TGTGCCAGCAAAAGGGGGCAGGGGCCTTTCACTGAAGCTTTCTTT. It specifies CASKRGQGPFTEAFF.

In the case of this clone: A junction boundary mismatches the germline segment, possibly from a read error. V usage is TRBV27 and J usage is TRBJ1-5; no clear D. The germline gives CDR1 MNHEY, CDR2 SMNVEV (reference sequence). The CDR3 is made up of 14 amino acids. The CDR3 reads CASSLGYSNQPQHF. The CDR3, as DNA: TGTGCCAGCAGTTTAGGATATAGCAATCAGCCCCAACATTTT.

This chain links TRBV4-3 with TRBJ2-5, with D unclear. Gene TRBJ2-7 matches the end of the DNA better, so the J call may be wrong. From germline, CDR1 is LGHNA and CDR2 YSLEER. CDR3 length: 11 amino acids. The CDR3 reads CASSPTYEQYF. For the CDR3, the DNA is TGCGCCAGCAGCCCAACCTACGAGCAGTACTTC.

This sequence joins TRBV7-3 and TRBJ2-1; D is undetermined. Germline V gene sequence: CDR1 SGHTA, CDR2 FQGTGA. V was pared by 3 bases and J by 9 bases, with 12 bases between. This CDR3 comprises 13 residues. CDR3 nucleotide sequence: TGTGCCAGCAGCTTCCAGACTCCTACTGAGCAGTTCTTC. This sequence encodes CASSFQTPTEQFF.

This chain connects TRBV5-1 to TRBJ1-1, with 9 bases lining up with TRBD1. CDR3 size: 16 residues. With 3 bases clipped from V and 1 base from J, the junction kept 7 bases outside the gene matches. Per germline, CDR1 SGHRS and CDR2 YFSETQ. The CDR3 loop is CASSSGTGMGNTEAFF. The CDR3 DNA sequence: TGCGCCAGCAGCTCCGGGACAGGGATGGGGAACACTGAAGCTTTCTTT.

The chain employs TRBV28 and TRBJ2-3, with a weak D call TRBD1 (6 bases). The V and J ends lost 2 bases and 3 bases respectively, with 15 bases between them. This CDR3 region has 16 residues. CDR1 is MDHEN, CDR2 SYDVKM, per germline. The CDR3 sequence is CASSLQGYDRTDTQYF. The CDR3 nucleotides read TGTGCCAGCAGTTTACAGGGGTACGACCGGACAGATACGCAGTATTTT.

V usage is TRBV18 and J usage is TRBJ2-2, with TRBD1 identical over 8 bases. The CDR3 totals 17 residues. Germline V gene sequence: CDR1 KGHSH, CDR2 LQKENI. Trimming at V came to 3 bases and at J to 5 bases, leaving 11 bases not matched to a gene. The CDR3 DNA sequence: TGTGCCAGCTCACCCGCCGGACAGGGAGGTGGAACCGGGGAGCTGTTTTTT. Translation gives CASSPAGQGGGTGELFF. The variable domain in full, with the rest retrieved from reference TRBV18 and TRBJ2-2, is NAGVMQNPRHLVRRRGQEARLRCSPMKGHSHVYWYRQLPEEGLKFMVYLQKENIIDESGMPKERFSAEFPKEGPSILRIQQVVRGDSAAYFCASSPAGQGGGTGELFFGEGSRLTVL.

This chain links TRBV7-2 with TRBJ2-1; 10 positions agree with TRBD2. V shed 6 bases and J 6 bases; nucleotides not matched to a gene: 2. The CDR3 contains 13 residues. Germline CDR1 reads SGHTA; CDR2 reads FQGNSA. CDR3 sequence: CASRRLAGNEQFF. The CDR3, as DNA: TGTGCCAGCAGGAGACTAGCGGGCAATGAGCAGTTCTTC.